A selection of T cell receptor beta chains follows, all from one sample in a study of blood T cell repertoires in COVID-19. TCRdb's copy holds only in-frame clones and misses some; the assay was immunoSEQ multiplex PCR. There are around 370,000 clones in the sample; roughly 90% occur only once, and approximately 7.3% lies in the top ten. The sample consisted of peripheral blood. The receptors stem from a woman in her seventies with COVID-19, enrolled during active disease. The CDR3 runs from the conserved cysteine through the conserved F or W. The D gene is left open where the match is weak. Clone sizes are given selectively: once, few, many, or a class where the clone is expanded.

abundance | d_gene | j_gene | v_gene | CDR3aa | CDR3nt
NA | TRBD1 | TRBJ1-6 | TRBV28 | CASNGGDRVNSPLHF | TGTGCCAGCAACGGGGGGGACAGGGTGAATTCACCCCTCCACTTT
NA | NA | TRBJ1-2 | TRBV9 | CASSVYQQGGEGYTF | TGTGCCAGCAGCGTATACCAGCAAGGGGGTGAGGGCTACACCTTC
NA | TRBD1 | TRBJ1-3 | TRBV18 | CASSQGQRPSGNTIYF | TGTGCCAGCTCACAGGGACAGCGACCGTCTGGAAACACCATATATTTT
NA | NA | TRBJ1-1 | TRBV4-2 | CASSQNSGGENTEAFF | TGTGCCAGCAGCCAAAACTCCGGGGGGGAGAACACTGAAGCTTTCTTT
once | NA | TRBJ2-7 | TRBV27 | CASSFGPTAGQYF | TGTGCCAGCAGTTTCGGACCGACGGCGGGGCAGTACTTC
few | TRBD1 | TRBJ1-1 | TRBV19 | CASSIPGGARDTEAFF | TGTGCCAGTAGTATACCAGGGGGCGCGAGGGACACTGAAGCTTTCTTT
NA | TRBD1 | TRBJ2-7 | TRBV28 | CASSYPGQAYEQYF | TGTGCCAGCAGTTACCCGGGACAGGCCTACGAGCAGTACTTC
NA | TRBD1 | TRBJ1-1 | TRBV28 | CASSTSDRVLGEAFF | TGTGCCAGCAGTACCAGCGACAGGGTTCTAGGTGAAGCTTTCTTT
once | NA | TRBJ1-2 | TRBV5-6 | CASSLPQPTGYGYTF | TGTGCCAGCAGCTTGCCCCAACCTACAGGGTATGGCTACACCTTC
once | NA | TRBJ1-2 | TRBV19 | CASGFSNYGYTF | TGTGCCAGTGGCTTCAGTAACTATGGCTACACCTTC
NA | TRBD1 | TRBJ1-2 | TRBV2 | CASSELQGDGYTF | TGTGCCAGCAGTGAATTACAGGGGGATGGCTACACCTTC
NA | TRBD1 | TRBJ2-7 | TRBV9 | CASSAGQGISYEQYF | TGTGCCAGCAGCGCAGGACAGGGAATCTCCTACGAGCAGTACTTC
NA | TRBD2 | TRBJ2-3 | TRBV5-6 | CASSSQTSGHTDTQYF | TGTGCCAGCAGCTCACAGACTAGCGGCCACACAGATACGCAGTATTTT
NA | NA | TRBJ2-3 | TRBV6-2/TRBV6-3 | CASSYWTLNTRTDTQYF | TGTGCCAGCAGTTATTGGACTCTCAATACCCGCACAGATACGCAGTATTTT
NA | NA | TRBJ2-2 | TRBV11-2 | CASSFVRAGELFF | TGTGCCAGCAGCTTTGTTCGAGCCGGGGAGCTGTTTTTT
once | TRBD2 | TRBJ2-1 | TRBV10-3 | CAISNLGTSGENEQFF | TGTGCCATCAGTAATCTCGGGACTAGCGGGGAAAATGAGCAGTTCTTC